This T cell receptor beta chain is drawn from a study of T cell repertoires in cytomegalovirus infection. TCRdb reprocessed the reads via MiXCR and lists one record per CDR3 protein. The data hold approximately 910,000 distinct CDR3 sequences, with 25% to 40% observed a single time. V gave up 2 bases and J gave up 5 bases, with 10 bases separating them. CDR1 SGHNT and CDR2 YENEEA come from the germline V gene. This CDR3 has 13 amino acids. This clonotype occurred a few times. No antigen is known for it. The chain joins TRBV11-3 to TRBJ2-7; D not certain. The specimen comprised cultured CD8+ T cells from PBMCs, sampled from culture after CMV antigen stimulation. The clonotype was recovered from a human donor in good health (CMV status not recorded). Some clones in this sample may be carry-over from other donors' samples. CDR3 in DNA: TGTGCCAGCAGCTTATCCCTTATAAACGAGCAGTACTTC. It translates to CASSLSLINEQYF.